The sequence of this T cell receptor beta chain was determined in a study of T cell responses to AZD1222 COVID-19 vaccine. Trimming removed 2 bases from V and 0 bases from J, with 8 bases in between. The CDR3 is made up of 15 amino acids. Germline V lookup: CDR1 SGHVS, CDR2 FQNEAQ. Here immunoSEQ multiplex PCR was the method, and the copy in TCRdb shows in-frame clones only, minus some. The sample shows under 90,000 clones, about 80% of them seen only once. The starting material was peripheral blood, obtained 28 days after the second AZD1222 dose. The clonotype comes from an adult who received the AZD1222 COVID-19 vaccine. The gene calls are TRBV7-8 and TRBJ1-3, with a possible D match to TRBD1 (6 bases). CDR3 nucleotide sequence: TGTGCCAGCAGCTTAAGGGACACCTCTGGAAACACCATATATTTT. Protein: CASSLRDTSGNTIYF.